This TCR beta chain came from a study of blood T cell repertoires in COVID-19. Study background: The United States, Italy and Spain were the sources of the acute and convalescent COVID-19 samples.

The length of the CDR3 is 16 residues. Trimming cost V 1 base and J 8 bases; bases outside gene matches: 6. Germline lookup yields CDR1 SGHTA and CDR2 FQGNSA. Cohorts were determined from participant-reported clinical history. Generated by immunoSEQ multiplex PCR, the TCRdb table keeps only in-frame clones and is missing some. Of approximately 310,000 clones detected, 85% appear once; the ten largest clones hold 1.9%. The rearrangement joins TRBV7-2 to TRBJ2-1; 12 nucleotides agree with TRBD2. The sequenced sample was PBMCs or T cells enriched from blood (not recorded which). This TCR was recovered from a woman aged 30 to 39 who had been exposed to COVID-19. The CDR3 region has the DNA TGTGCCAGCAGCTTAGTCGCTAGCGGGGGGGCCTATGAGCAGTTCTTC. It yields the protein CASSLVASGGAYEQFF.